A selection of T cell receptor beta chains follows, all from one sample in a study of T-cell memory formation after mild COVID-19. TCRdb re-called the 5' RACE reads with MiXCR, one entry per CDR3 protein. The data show about 470,000 distinct CDR3 sequences, about 23% seen once. Sequencing was done on a sample of PBMCs or a T cell subset sorted from them (not recorded which). Every receptor here comes from an adult woman who had mild COVID-19 (a few samples of this study predate the infection). Cell type and time point are not known. Both conserved end residues are part of each CDR3. Each record gives: CDR3 protein, CDR3 DNA, D gene, V gene, clone size, J gene. The D gene is left open where the match is weak. Size is stated for part of the rows, as once, few or many counts, or as a class when the clone is expanded.

CDR3: CASSPLATTGGQGTDTQYF
DNA: TGTGCCAGCAGCCCACTAGCAACTACAGGGGGACAGGGCACAGATACGCAGTATTTT
D: TRBD1
V: TRBV7-6
size: medium-sized
J: TRBJ2-3

CDR3: CASSLESSGQGREQYF
DNA: TGTGCCAGCAGCTTAGAGAGCTCGGGACAGGGTCGCGAGCAGTACTTC
D: TRBD1
V: TRBV7-2
size: NA
J: TRBJ2-7

CDR3: CASSPGQTGDTQYF
DNA: TGCGCCAGCAGCCCGGGACAGACCGGAGATACGCAGTATTTT
D: TRBD1
V: TRBV5-1
size: few
J: TRBJ2-3

CDR3: CASSKLGTGGIYGYTF
DNA: TGTGCCAGCAGCAAACTCGGGACAGGGGGCATCTATGGCTACACCTTC
D: TRBD1
V: TRBV25-1
size: few
J: TRBJ1-2

CDR3: CASSGKRGTYEQYF
DNA: TGTGCCAGCAGTGGAAAGCGGGGCACCTACGAGCAGTACTTC
D: TRBD2
V: TRBV12-3/TRBV12-4
size: NA
J: TRBJ2-7

CDR3: CAISNSGTAVYGYTF
DNA: TGTGCCATCAGTAACTCCGGGACAGCAGTCTATGGCTACACCTTC
D: TRBD1
V: TRBV10-3
size: NA
J: TRBJ1-2

CDR3: CASSLDIRGASF
DNA: TGTGCCAGCAGCTTAGATATCCGTGGGGCTTCCTTC
D: NA
V: TRBV7-9
size: many
J: TRBJ2-7

CDR3: CASSSTGGGNNQPQHF
DNA: TGTGCCAGCAGCTCGACAGGGGGGGGGAATAATCAGCCCCAGCATTTT
D: TRBD1
V: TRBV7-9
size: NA
J: TRBJ1-5

CDR3: CASSHQGHQETQYF
DNA: TGCGCCAGCAGCCATCAAGGTCATCAAGAGACCCAGTACTTC
D: NA
V: TRBV4-1
size: few
J: TRBJ2-5

CDR3: CATSDPGWGGTETQYF
DNA: TGTGCCACCAGTGATCCCGGTTGGGGGGGCACAGAGACCCAGTACTTC
D: NA
V: TRBV24-1
size: few
J: TRBJ2-5

CDR3: CASSRVRGAFF
DNA: TGTGCCAGCAGCCGGGTCCGTGGAGCTTTCTTT
D: NA
V: TRBV5-6
size: NA
J: TRBJ1-1

CDR3: CASSLNRGMKGSGELFF
DNA: TGTGCCAGCAGCTTAAATAGAGGCATGAAGGGGTCCGGGGAGCTGTTTTTT
D: NA
V: TRBV7-6
size: NA
J: TRBJ2-2

CDR3: CSARPGGARHEQFF
DNA: TGCAGTGCTAGACCCGGGGGAGCGAGGCATGAGCAGTTCTTC
D: NA
V: TRBV20-1
size: NA
J: TRBJ2-1

CDR3: CASSYFLESAYEQYF
DNA: TGTGCCAGCAGTTACTTCCTAGAGTCGGCCTACGAGCAGTACTTC
D: NA
V: TRBV6-2/TRBV6-3
size: NA
J: TRBJ2-7

CDR3: CATLSSPGRGATLEAFF
DNA: TGTGCCACCTTGAGTTCCCCCGGGAGGGGAGCTACATTGGAAGCTTTCTTT
D: NA
V: TRBV15
size: NA
J: TRBJ1-1

CDR3: CATSRDLGRVHEQYF
DNA: TGTGCCACCAGCAGAGATCTGGGCAGGGTCCACGAGCAGTACTTC
D: NA
V: TRBV15
size: NA
J: TRBJ2-7

CDR3: CASSQELDGTRTYEQYF
DNA: TGTGCCAGCAGCCAAGAACTCGACGGGACGCGGACCTACGAGCAGTACTTC
D: NA
V: TRBV3-1
size: few
J: TRBJ2-7

CDR3: CASSHGQADTQYF
DNA: TGTGCCAGCAGTCACGGACAGGCAGATACGCAGTATTTT
D: TRBD1
V: TRBV6-5
size: NA
J: TRBJ2-3